The next 12 T cell receptor beta chains were all read from a single sample in a study of cytomegalovirus exposure and HLA in healthy donors. Only in-frame clones appear in the TCRdb table, and some are missing; sequencing was by immunoSEQ multiplex PCR. The repertoire has tens of thousands of clones, approximately 96% of them found once; the top ten carry 1.5% to 2%. The sequenced material came from PBMCs. These receptors originate from a woman in her late teens or twenties in good health and CMV-seropositive.

V usage is TRBV28 and J usage is TRBJ2-7; TRBD1 is a possible D gene (5 bases). The CDR3 contains 13 residues. Trimming removed 6 bases at V and 2 bases at J, with 11 bases between. CDR1 is MDHEN, CDR2 SYDVKM, per germline. The CDR3 loop is CASRNWTTYEQYF. The CDR3 nucleotides read TGTGCCAGCAGGAACTGGACAACCTACGAGCAGTACTTC.

The rearrangement joins TRBV6-5 to TRBJ1-5; TRBD1 aligns across 7 bases. Germline lookup yields CDR1 MNHEY and CDR2 SVGAGI. The J segment lost 7 bases and the V segment lost 5 bases, leaving 11 bases of the junction unmatched. This CDR3 spans 15 amino acids. The CDR3 region is CASSPPGGRGQPQHF. The CDR3 bases are TGTGCCAGCAGTCCCCCAGGGGGGAGAGGACAGCCCCAGCATTTT.

The gene calls are TRBV4-2 and TRBJ2-2; possibly TRBD2 for D (5 bases). Germline assignment: CDR1 LGHNA and CDR2 YNFKEQ. The CDR3 extends over 18 amino acids. Between the trimmed V and J ends, which lost 4 bases and 4 bases, there was a span of 22 bases. Here the CDR3 DNA reads TGTGCCAGCAGCCCAAGAGTGATTCCCGGGATGGGCACCGGGGAGCTGTTTTTT. This encodes CASSPRVIPGMGTGELFF.

V is TRBV14 and J is TRBJ2-1; 11 bases agree with TRBD2. The CDR3 has 17 amino acids. J lost 2 bases, V lost 1 base, and 4 bases had no gene match. The germline V gene has CDR1 SGHDN and CDR2 FVKESK. Written as DNA, the CDR3 is TGTGCCAGCAGCCAAGGGTTAGCGGGAGGGACCTACAATGAGCAGTTCTTC. This encodes CASSQGLAGGTYNEQFF. The full variable domain, completed using reference TRBV14 and TRBJ2-1, is EAGVTQFPSHSVIEKGQTVTLRCDPISGHDNLYWYRRVMGKEIKFLLHFVKESKQDESGMPNNRFLAERTGGTYSTLKVQPAELEDSGVYFCASSQGLAGGTYNEQFFGPGTRLTVL.

The chain recombines TRBV28 with TRBJ2-3; perhaps TRBD1 as D (5 bases). Trimming cost V 2 bases and J 4 bases, with 16 bases left between them. CDR3 length equals 16 residues. Germline values: CDR1 MDHEN, CDR2 SYDVKM. Here the CDR3 DNA reads TGTGCCAGCAGTTTACGATTATGGGGCCGGGCAGATACGCAGTATTTT. It yields the protein CASSLRLWGRADTQYF.

The rearrangement joins TRBV10-1 to TRBJ2-7; 12 nucleotides align to TRBD1. The CDR3 covers 17 residues. With V trimmed by 9 bases and J by 7 bases, 19 bases remained unmatched. Looked up from germline, CDR1 is WNHNN and CDR2 is SYGVQD (reference sequence). The CDR3 sequence: CARPGQGAGRALEEQYF. The CDR3 nucleotides are TGCGCCAGACCGGGACAGGGGGCTGGGAGGGCCTTGGAAGAGCAGTACTTC.

This sequence joins TRBV27 and TRBJ2-1; a possible D gene is TRBD2 (5 bases). V shed 0 bases and J shed 8 bases, with 11 bases lying between them. This CDR3 comprises 14 residues. Germline V gene lookup returns CDR1 MNHEY and CDR2 SMNVEV (reference sequence). CDR3 amino acids: CASSLSDSSHEQFF. CDR3 sequence (DNA): TGTGCCAGCAGTTTATCGGACTCAAGCCATGAGCAGTTCTTC.

V gene TRBV13 combines with J gene TRBJ2-1, with 8 bases lining up with TRBD2. Trimming cost V 5 bases and J 5 bases; bases outside gene matches: 8. The CDR3 covers 15 residues. Germline V lookup: CDR1 PRHDT, CDR2 FYEKMQ (reference sequence). CDR3 coding DNA: TGTGCCAGCAGCCCGACTAGCGTTTCGAACAATGAGCAGTTCTTC. It is translated as CASSPTSVSNNEQFF.

The gene calls are TRBV28 and TRBJ1-3; 9 nucleotides line up with TRBD1. The J segment lost 8 bases and the V segment lost 1 base, leaving 6 bases of the junction unmatched. The CDR3 loop spans 15 amino acids. CDR1 and CDR2 (germline): MDHEN, SYDVKM. The chain's CDR3 is CASSLFTGGGYTIYF. CDR3 DNA: TGTGCCAGCAGTTTATTTACAGGGGGCGGATACACCATATATTTT.

In this sample, this clone turned up once. The DNA for the CDR3 is TGTGCCAGCTCACCACGGTCAGGGGGCGCAGGCACTGAAGCTTTCTTT. Protein product: CASSPRSGGAGTEAFF. This chain links TRBV18 with TRBJ1-1, with 8 bases matching TRBD1. Losses at the gene ends were 1 base for V and 4 bases for J; bases not matched to a gene: 8. The CDR3 is made up of 16 amino acids. Germline CDR1 reads KGHSH; CDR2 reads LQKENI.

The count of this clone is one. The chain links TRBV27 to TRBJ2-6, with D unresolved. This CDR3 comprises 18 residues. V gave up 1 base and J gave up 2 bases, with 15 bases separating them. CDR1 and CDR2 from the germline V gene are MNHEY and SMNVEV (reference sequence). The CDR3 is CASSLYGSGLTGANVLTF. For the CDR3, the DNA is TGTGCCAGCAGTTTATACGGCAGTGGGCTGACTGGGGCCAACGTCCTGACTTTC.

The chain is built from TRBV11-2 and TRBJ2-6; TRBD1 is a possible D gene (6 bases). The CDR3 extends over 17 amino acids. Deletions cut 1 base from V and 0 bases from J, with 10 bases between. Germline CDR1 and CDR2: SGHAT and FQNNGV. CDR3 protein: CASSLVVRGSGANVLTF. The DNA of the CDR3 is TGTGCCAGCAGCTTAGTAGTCAGGGGCTCTGGGGCCAACGTCCTGACTTTC.